This TCR beta chain was obtained from a study of blood T cell repertoires in COVID-19. Details on this clone: Germline and junction disagree at one end, which may indicate a read error.

There are 15 residues in the CDR3. Germline V gives CDR1 SSHAT, CDR2 FNYEAQ (reference sequence). The repertoire was sequenced with immunoSEQ multiplex PCR; TCRdb's copy has only in-frame clones and lacks some. This table holds 350,000 to 550,000 clones, 70% to 90% found once. J is TRBJ2-3 and V is TRBV7-7; 7 bases are shared with TRBD2. The specimen sequenced was PBMCs or T cells enriched from blood (not recorded which). This clonotype originated in a woman aged 18-35 years with acute COVID-19. In DNA form, the CDR3 reads TGTGCTAGCAGCTTAGGCGGGGGAGCCACAGATACGCAGTATTTT. Translation: CASSLGGGATDTQYF.